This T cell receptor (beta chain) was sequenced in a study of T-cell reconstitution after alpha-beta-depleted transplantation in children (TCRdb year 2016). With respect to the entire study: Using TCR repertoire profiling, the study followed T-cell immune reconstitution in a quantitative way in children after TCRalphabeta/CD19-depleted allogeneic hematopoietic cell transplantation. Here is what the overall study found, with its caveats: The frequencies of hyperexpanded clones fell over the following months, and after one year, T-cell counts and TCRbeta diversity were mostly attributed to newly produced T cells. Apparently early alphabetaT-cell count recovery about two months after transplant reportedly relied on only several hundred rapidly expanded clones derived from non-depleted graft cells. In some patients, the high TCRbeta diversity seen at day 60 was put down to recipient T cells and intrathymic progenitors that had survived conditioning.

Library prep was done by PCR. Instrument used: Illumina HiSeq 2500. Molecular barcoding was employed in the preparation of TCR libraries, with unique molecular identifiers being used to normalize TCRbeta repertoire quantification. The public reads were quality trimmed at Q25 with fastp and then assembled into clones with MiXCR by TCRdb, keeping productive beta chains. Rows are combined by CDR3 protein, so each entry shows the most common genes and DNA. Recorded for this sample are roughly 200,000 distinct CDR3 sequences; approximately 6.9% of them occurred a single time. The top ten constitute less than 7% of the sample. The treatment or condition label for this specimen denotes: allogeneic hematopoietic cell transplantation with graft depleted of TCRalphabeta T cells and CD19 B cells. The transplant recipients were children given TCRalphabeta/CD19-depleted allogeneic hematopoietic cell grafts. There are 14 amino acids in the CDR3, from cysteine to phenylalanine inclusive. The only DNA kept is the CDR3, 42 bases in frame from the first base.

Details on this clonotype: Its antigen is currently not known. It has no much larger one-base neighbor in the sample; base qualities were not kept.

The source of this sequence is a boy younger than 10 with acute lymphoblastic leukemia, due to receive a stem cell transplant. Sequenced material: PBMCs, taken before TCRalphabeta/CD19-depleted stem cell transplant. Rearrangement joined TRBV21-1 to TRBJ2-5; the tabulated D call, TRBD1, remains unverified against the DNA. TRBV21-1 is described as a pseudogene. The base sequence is TGTGCCAGCAACTGGACAGGGCTAAGAGAGACCCAGTACTTC. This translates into CASNWTGLRETQYF.